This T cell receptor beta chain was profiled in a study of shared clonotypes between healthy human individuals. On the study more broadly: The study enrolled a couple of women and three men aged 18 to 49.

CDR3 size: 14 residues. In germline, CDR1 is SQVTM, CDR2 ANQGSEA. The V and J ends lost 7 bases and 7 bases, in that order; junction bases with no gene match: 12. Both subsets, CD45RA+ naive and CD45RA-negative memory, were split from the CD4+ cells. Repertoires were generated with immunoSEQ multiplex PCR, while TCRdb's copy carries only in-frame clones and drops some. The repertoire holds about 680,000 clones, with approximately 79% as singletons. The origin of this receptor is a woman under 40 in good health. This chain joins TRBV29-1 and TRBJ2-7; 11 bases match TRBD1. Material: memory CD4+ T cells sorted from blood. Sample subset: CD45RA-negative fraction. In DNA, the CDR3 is TGCAGCGCCACTTCGGGACAGGGGGTGAAGGAGCAGTACTTC. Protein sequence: CSATSGQGVKEQYF.